Listed here are 12 T cell receptor beta chains from one sample, sequenced in a study of blood T cell repertoires in COVID-19. Clones were read by immunoSEQ multiplex PCR, and TCRdb kept only the in-frame ones, dropping some. The data contain roughly 360,000 clones, roughly 87% of them singletons. The sample taken for sequencing was PBMCs or T cells enriched from blood (not recorded which). These TCRs come from a woman aged 50 to 60 who had recovered from COVID-19.

J is TRBJ2-1 and V is TRBV4-2; 12 positions match TRBD2. V was clipped by 1 base and J by 2 bases; unmatched bases: 0. This CDR3 is built from 16 residues. Germline V gene lookup returns CDR1 LGHNA and CDR2 YNFKEQ. The DNA for the CDR3 is TGTGCCAGCAGCCAAGGACTAGCGGGAGCCTACAATGAGCAGTTCTTC. This translates into CASSQGLAGAYNEQFF.

The gene calls are TRBV9 and TRBJ2-2; the D is unclear. Germline CDR1 SGDLS, CDR2 YYNGEE. The CDR3 is 16 residues long. V lost 2 bases and J 6 bases, leaving 17 bases between the germline ends. The CDR3 protein is CASSVRPGSLPGELFF. CDR3 nucleotide sequence: TGTGCCAGCAGCGTTCGGCCGGGTAGTCTCCCCGGGGAGCTGTTTTTT. Using reference TRBV9 and TRBJ2-2 for the parts outside the CDR3, the full variable domain is DSGVTQTPKHLITATGQRVTLRCSPRSGDLSVYWYQQSLDQGLQFLIQYYNGEERAKGNILERFSAQQFPDLHSELNLSSLELGDSALYFCASSVRPGSLPGELFFGEGSRLTVL.

The chain joins TRBV5-8 to TRBJ1-2; no clear D. The CDR3 is made up of 13 amino acids. With 1 base removed from V and 8 bases from J, the gap between germline ends came to 12 bases. Germline-derived CDR1 and CDR2 are SGHTS and YDEGEE. The CDR3 sequence: CASSLKNSRGYTF. The CDR3 DNA reads TGTGCCAGCAGCTTGAAGAACAGCCGAGGCTACACCTTC. The entire variable domain, with the rest obtained from reference TRBV5-8 and TRBJ1-2, is as follows: EAGVTQSPTHLIKTRGQQATLRCSPISGHTSVYWYQQALGLGLQFLLWYDEGEERNRGNFPPRFSGRQFPNYSSELNVNALELEDSALYLCASSLKNSRGYTFGSGTRLTVV.

The chain uses TRBV20-1 and TRBJ2-3; D remains ambiguous. Between the trimmed V and J ends, which lost 5 bases and 7 bases, there was a span of 16 bases. The CDR3 totals 13 residues. The germline V gene encodes CDR1 DFQATT and CDR2 SNEGSKA (reference sequence). The CDR3 nucleotides are TGCAGTGCTGGTGCAGAACCACCCCATACGCAGTATTTT. Translation: CSAGAEPPHTQYF.

This CDR3 reads CASGVGRDRHEQFF. CDR3 nucleotide sequence: TGTGCCAGTGGGGTTGGGCGGGACCGGCATGAGCAGTTCTTC. The chain couples TRBV19 to TRBJ2-1; D is perhaps TRBD2 (6 bases). There are 14 residues in the CDR3. With 8 bases removed from V and 8 bases from J, the gap between germline ends came to 19 bases. Germline CDR1 and CDR2: LNHDA and SQIVND (reference sequence).

The chain couples TRBV19 to TRBJ2-1, with 9 bases fitting TRBD1. The CDR3 contains 14 residues. Germline lookup yields CDR1 LNHDA and CDR2 SQIVND (reference sequence). V gave up 6 bases and J gave up 7 bases; unmatched junction bases: 7. The CDR3 region has the DNA TGTGCCAGTAGGCGCGGGACAGGGAGTAATGAGCAGTTCTTC. Amino acids: CASRRGTGSNEQFF.

This chain links TRBV6-5 with TRBJ1-2, with D maybe TRBD1 (5 bases). This CDR3 region has 16 residues. Germline CDR1 and CDR2: MNHEY and SVGAGI. The V end lost 0 bases, the J end lost 8 bases, and 19 bases lay between the germline ends. CDR3 in DNA: TGTGCCAGCAGTTACTCGATCGCCAGGGCGATGGAAGGCTACACCTTC. It encodes CASSYSIARAMEGYTF.

The chain recombines TRBV7-2 with TRBJ1-2; 7 positions match TRBD1. This CDR3 contains 15 residues. Trimming cost V 5 bases and J 3 bases; bases outside gene matches: 9. Germline-derived CDR1 and CDR2 are SGHTA and FQGNSA. CDR3 region: CASSRGGGGDYGYTF. In DNA, the CDR3 is TGTGCCAGCAGCCGCGGAGGGGGCGGCGACTATGGCTACACCTTC.

The J gene is TRBJ1-5, the V gene TRBV28; tentative D call: TRBD1 (5 bases). From germline, CDR1 is MDHEN and CDR2 SYDVKM. The CDR3 spans 15 residues. Trimming pared 7 bases from V and 7 bases from J, leaving 20 bases between. The CDR3 loop reads CASNPAGGRDQPQHF. CDR3 in DNA: TGTGCCAGCAACCCTGCTGGTGGGCGGGACCAGCCCCAGCATTTT.

This chain joins TRBV11-2 and TRBJ1-5; D call uncertain. The CDR3 extends over 13 amino acids. V shed 5 bases and J shed 6 bases, with 11 bases lying between them. Per the germline V gene, CDR1 is SGHAT and CDR2 is FQNNGV. This chain's CDR3 is CASSPPGGQPQHF. The CDR3 DNA is TGTGCCAGCAGCCCCCCCGGTGGTCAGCCCCAGCATTTT.

The rearrangement joins TRBV5-1 to TRBJ1-2, with D possibly TRBD1 on 6 matching bases. Trimming took 4 bases from V and 4 from J, leaving 14 bases between them. In germline, CDR1 is SGHRS, CDR2 YFSETQ. The length of the CDR3 is 14 residues. CDR3 nucleotides: TGCGCCAGCAGCAAGGACAGCCTTTCCTATGGCTACACCTTC. It specifies CASSKDSLSYGYTF. Full variable domain (missing parts from reference TRBV5-1 and TRBJ1-2): KAGVTQTPRYLIKTRGQQVTLSCSPISGHRSVSWYQQTPGQGLQFLFEYFSETQRNKGNFPGRFSGRQFSNSRSEMNVSTLELGDSALYLCASSKDSLSYGYTFGSGTRLTVV.

The chain uses TRBV10-3 and TRBJ2-7; tentative D call: TRBD1 (5 bases). V was cut by 2 bases and J by 1 base, with 6 bases left in between. This CDR3 region has 13 residues. Germline CDR1 and CDR2: ENHRY and SYGVKD. CDR3 sequence (DNA): TGTGCCATCAGTGAGCGACAGTCCTACGAGCAGTACTTC. This encodes CAISERQSYEQYF.